Following are 17 T cell receptor beta chains from one sample sequenced in a study of multiple sclerosis patients with progressive multifocal leukoencephalopathy. Sequenced by immunoSEQ multiplex PCR; TCRdb stores in-frame clones only, minus some. The data contain about 28,000 clones, 90% of them singletons. Time point of the sample: around eleven months of natalizumab therapy. Sequenced material: PBMCs, taken from a patient treated with natalizumab. The receptors were sampled from a human donor with multiple sclerosis.

This clone was counted a few times. V is TRBV9 and J is TRBJ2-7, with a tentative D call TRBD2 (5 bases). The CDR3 covers 15 residues. Trimming took off 1 base at V and 2 bases at J, with 13 bases between the two ends. CDR1 is SGDLS and CDR2 is YYNGEE in the germline V gene. CDR3 region: CASSVSGLMTYEQYF. The CDR3 region has the DNA TGTGCCAGCAGCGTATCCGGACTGATGACCTACGAGCAGTACTTC.

This chain links TRBV29-1 with TRBJ1-3; D is possibly TRBD1 (5 bases). Germline lookup yields CDR1 SQVTM and CDR2 ANQGSEA. Trimming took 7 bases from V and 0 from J, leaving 22 bases between them. CDR3 length: 17 amino acids. The CDR3, as DNA: TGCAGCGCCCGGGGGGTCGTAGGACGGAGCTCTGGAAACACCATATATTTT. It is translated as CSARGVVGRSSGNTIYF.

The rearrangement joins TRBV20-1 to TRBJ1-2; TRBD1 agrees at 8 bases. The length of the CDR3 is 11 residues. Germline V lookup: CDR1 DFQATT, CDR2 SNEGSKA (reference sequence). CDR3 sequence reads: CRGQGTYGYTF. The CDR3, as DNA: TGCAGAGGACAGGGAACCTATGGCTACACCTTC.

This clone was recorded only once. The V gene is TRBV9, the J gene TRBJ1-2; 8 nucleotides align to TRBD1. The CDR3 consists of 14 residues. Germline-derived CDR1 and CDR2 are SGDLS and YYNGEE. V lost 0 bases and J lost 5; bases outside the gene matches: 3. The CDR3 DNA reads TGTGCCAGCAGCGTAGCCCAGGGGGCGTATGGCTACACCTTC. This gives the protein CASSVAQGAYGYTF.

CDR3 nucleotide sequence: TGTGCCAGCAGCTTAGGTCTTAGGACCGGAGAGCAGTACTTC. It encodes CASSLGLRTGEQYF. The rearrangement joins TRBV11-2 to TRBJ2-7; D remains ambiguous. Germline V gene data show CDR1 as SGHAT and CDR2 as FQNNGV. This CDR3 is built from 14 residues. The germline V and J ends were trimmed by 1 base and 7 bases, with 14 bases remaining between them.

This rearrangement joins TRBV5-6 to TRBJ2-1, with 10 bases that match TRBD2. The CDR3 runs 16 residues. The junction had 11 bases not matched to a gene; V was cut back by 4 bases and J by 7 bases. Germline V lookup: CDR1 SGHDT, CDR2 YYEEEE. DNA of the CDR3: TGTGCCAGCAGCCACCTTAGCGGGGGGCGGGGTAATGAGCAGTTCTTC. Translation: CASSHLSGGRGNEQFF.

The chain links TRBV10-3 to TRBJ1-6; D gene unclear. The length of the CDR3 is 15 residues. Germline assignment: CDR1 ENHRY and CDR2 SYGVKD. The germline V and J ends were trimmed by 2 bases and 0 bases, with 5 bases remaining between them. CDR3 sequence (DNA): TGTGCCATCAGTGAGGAGAGCTCCTATAATTCACCCCTCCACTTT. Its translation: CAISEESSYNSPLHF.

CDR3 nucleotides: TGTGCCAGCAGCTTGGGGGACAGGGACTATGGCTACACCTTC. It specifies CASSLGDRDYGYTF. The chain links TRBV5-6 to TRBJ1-2; 9 bases agree with TRBD1. V trimming: 0 bases; J trimming: 3 bases; junction bases outside the gene matches: 0. CDR1 and CDR2 (germline): SGHDT, YYEEEE. This CDR3 has 14 residues.

This chain uses TRBV11-3 with TRBJ2-5; tentative D call: TRBD2 (5 bases). This CDR3 is built from 13 residues. Germline CDR1 and CDR2: SGHNT and YENEEA. Trimming shortened V by 1 base and J by 7 bases, and 10 bases separated the two germline ends. In DNA, the CDR3 is TGTGCCAGCAGCTTAGGGGCGGGCGGGACCCAGTACTTC. This encodes CASSLGAGGTQYF.

CDR3 sequence: CASSQDVPNQPQHF. The CDR3 region has the DNA TGTGCCAGCAGCCAAGATGTACCCAATCAGCCCCAGCATTTT. The rearrangement links TRBV4-2 to TRBJ1-5; no firm D call. The germline CDR1 and CDR2 sequences are LGHNA and YNFKEQ. The CDR3 contains 14 residues. V was shortened by 0 bases and J by 3 bases, with 6 bases between the two germline ends.

This sequence joins TRBV12-5 and TRBJ1-1, with no clear D. There are 13 residues in the CDR3. From germline, CDR1 is LGHNT and CDR2 FRNRAP. Trimming left V 6 bases short and J 8 bases short, with 16 bases between. CDR3 residues: CASGLASDPEAFF. The CDR3, as DNA: TGTGCTAGTGGCCTCGCCTCAGACCCCGAAGCTTTCTTT.

V and J are TRBV27 and TRBJ2-1; D not certain. Germline CDR1 and CDR2: MNHEY and SMNVEV (reference sequence). The CDR3 contains 14 residues. V was trimmed by 0 bases and J by 5 bases, leaving 8 bases between them. This CDR3 is CASSLSGPHNEQFF. CDR3 bases: TGTGCCAGCAGTTTATCCGGGCCCCACAATGAGCAGTTCTTC.

The V and J genes are TRBV5-4 and TRBJ2-5; no reliable D call. Trimming took 2 bases from V and 1 from J, leaving 12 bases between them. Germline V lookup: CDR1 SGHNT, CDR2 YYREEE (reference sequence). The CDR3 has 15 residues. The CDR3 loop is CASSLDSIPQETQYF. CDR3 DNA sequence: TGTGCCAGCAGCTTAGACTCGATCCCCCAAGAGACCCAGTACTTC.

V gene TRBV2 combines with J gene TRBJ2-7; D is ambiguous. Germline-derived CDR1 and CDR2 are SNHLY and FYNNEI. The ends were cut back, 11 bases at V and 7 bases at J, with 15 bases in the middle. The CDR3 has 11 residues. CDR3 in DNA: TGTGCCGCCCTAAGGATGGGGGAGCAGTACTTC. As protein: CAALRMGEQYF.

This chain links TRBV6-5 with TRBJ2-5, with TRBD1 identical over 7 bases. J lost 0 bases, V lost 4 bases, and 8 bases had no gene match. Germline values: CDR1 MNHEY, CDR2 SVGAGI. This CDR3 region has 16 residues. DNA for the CDR3: TGTGCCAGCAGTTCACAGGGGCAAGGGTACCAAGAGACCCAGTACTTC. It encodes CASSSQGQGYQETQYF.

V usage is TRBV4-2 and J usage is TRBJ2-2; D might be TRBD2 (5 bases). Germline CDR1 and CDR2: LGHNA and YNFKEQ. The CDR3 covers 13 residues. The ends were cut back, 1 base at V and 5 bases at J, with 5 bases in the middle. DNA for the CDR3: TGTGCCAGCAGCCAAGGGGAGACCGGGGAGCTGTTTTTT. It encodes CASSQGETGELFF.

This clone has only one observation. The chain combines TRBV30 with TRBJ1-2; the D gene is possibly TRBD1 (5 bases). This CDR3 region has 12 residues. Trimming removed 0 bases from V and 3 bases from J, with 5 bases in between. Germline loops: CDR1 GTSNPN, CDR2 SVGIG (reference sequence). The CDR3 here is CAWSVQDYGYTF. For the CDR3, the DNA is TGTGCCTGGAGTGTACAGGACTATGGCTACACCTTC.